This T cell receptor beta chain was sequenced during a study of breast tumors, draining lymph nodes, adjacent tissues. The study, taken as a whole, reports: Tumor repertoires ranked between lymph nodes and nontumor tissue in diversity, with V and J gene preferences. Compared with basal-like, luminal-like tumors shared significantly more repertoire with nontumor tissue. Data fit most tumor T cells coming from lymph node, expanding in tumor. That most tumor T cells come from lymph nodes remained unproven.

This clonotype was counted between two and nine times. What it binds is unknown. A much more abundant neighbour one base away suggests this may be a read error. TCRdb analysed the multiplex PCR reads with MiXCR anew, one entry per CDR3 protein. The sample records 200,000 or so distinct CDR3 sequences, 31% being singletons. Samples came from axillary lymph nodes draining the breast cancer. Germline values: CDR1 DFQATT, CDR2 SNEGSKA (reference sequence). This CDR3 is built from 12 residues. This receptor was obtained from a female donor with breast cancer. Some clones in this sample may be carry-over from other donors' samples. The sequenced sample was axillary lymph node tissue. The chain links TRBV20-1 to TRBJ1-2; 9 nucleotides match TRBD1. Here the CDR3 reads CSATGGAEGSTF. For the CDR3, the DNA is TGCAGTGCAACAGGGGGCGCGGAGGGCTCCACCTTC.